This T cell receptor beta chain was obtained from a study of Ad26.COV2.S vaccination and SARS-CoV-2 variants. The CDR3 has 12 amino acids. Germline values: CDR1 SEHNR, CDR2 FQNEAQ (reference sequence). Treatment specified: around 19 received Ad26.COV2.S at low or high dose, single or two shots; about 5 received placebo; per-sample allocation not given. Day 63 after the first vaccine or placebo injection was the time point for sampling. Only in-frame clones appear in the TCRdb table, and some are missing; sequencing was by immunoSEQ multiplex PCR. The sample holds about 250,000 clones, roughly 85% seen once. In regard to this clone: Compared with germline, one end of the junction differs, possibly owing to a read error.

This specimen was peripheral blood, taken in a trial of Ad26.COV2.S vaccine versus placebo. This clonotype was sampled from a person between 18 and 65 years old who received the Ad26.COV2.S COVID-19 vaccine or a placebo. The rearrangement links TRBV7-9 to TRBJ2-3; possibly TRBD1 for D (6 bases). The DNA for the CDR3 is TGTGCCAGCAGCTTCCAAGGGGGACAAGAAATTTTT. This gives the protein CASSFQGGQEIF. The whole variable domain, remainder taken from reference TRBV7-9 and TRBJ2-3, is DTGVSQNPRHKITKRGQNVTFRCDPISEHNRLYWYRQTLGQGPEFLTYFQNEAQLEKSRLLSDRFSAERPKGSFSTLEIQRTEQGDSAMYLCASSFQGGQEIFGPGTRLTVL.